This TCR beta chain was identified during a study of T cells in narcolepsy. Study context: Patients with NT1 or NT2 and healthy control donors were enrolled. General study points: Same-patient CSF and blood CD4+ T cell clonotypes included HCRT-specific and TRIB2-specific autoreactive ones. No autoreactive T cell clone sequences appeared in some memory CD4+ repertoires. Reportedly, autoreactive clonotypes were serially detected in patients' blood but not controls'.

Trimming took 5 bases from V and 6 from J, leaving 19 bases between them. From germline, CDR1 is MNHEY and CDR2 SVGAGI. This CDR3 contains 15 residues. Here immunoSEQ multiplex PCR was the method, and the copy in TCRdb shows in-frame clones only, minus some. This table has 25,000 to 35,000 clones, about three quarters appearing once. As for this clone: Its antigen is undetermined.

The sequenced sample consisted of CD45RA- memory CD4+ T cells from PBMCs. V is TRBV6-5 and J is TRBJ1-1; a possible D gene is TRBD1 (6 bases). The clonotype comes from a human donor with narcolepsy. CDR3 bases: TGTGCCAGCAGTGCCCCCCGGACAGCCCGTTCTGAAGCTTTCTTT. Translated, it gives CASSAPRTARSEAFF.